This T cell receptor beta chain came from a study of Ad26.COV2.S vaccination and SARS-CoV-2 variants. Background on the study: Ad26.COV2.S was injected intramuscularly once or twice, 56 days apart. General study points: Vaccine recipients and placebo recipients showed similar non-spike TCR breadth. Responses of spike-specific T cells (both CD8+ and CD4+) reportedly showed substantial breadth after vaccination.

Remarks on this clone: No antigen is known for it.

The treatment denotes: roughly 19 received Ad26.COV2.S at low or high dose, single or two shots; several received placebo; per-sample allocation not given. It was on day 63 after the first vaccine or placebo injection that samples were taken. Trimming removed 4 bases at V and 7 bases at J, with 7 bases between. Germline V lookup: CDR1 LGHDT, CDR2 YNNKEL (reference sequence). The CDR3 has 12 residues. The repertoire was sequenced with immunoSEQ multiplex PCR; TCRdb's copy has only in-frame clones and lacks some. The data hold about half a million clones, with 80% to 90% observed a single time. V and J are TRBV3-1 (or the pseudogene TRBV3-2) and TRBJ2-2; D might be TRBD2 (5 bases). This clonotype was obtained from a person between 18 and 59 years old who received the Ad26.COV2.S COVID-19 vaccine or a placebo. This specimen consisted of peripheral blood, obtained in a trial of Ad26.COV2.S vaccine versus placebo. CDR3 sequence (DNA): TGTGCCAGCAGCCGCCGGGGCGGGGAGCTGTTTTTT. This gives the protein CASSRRGGELFF.